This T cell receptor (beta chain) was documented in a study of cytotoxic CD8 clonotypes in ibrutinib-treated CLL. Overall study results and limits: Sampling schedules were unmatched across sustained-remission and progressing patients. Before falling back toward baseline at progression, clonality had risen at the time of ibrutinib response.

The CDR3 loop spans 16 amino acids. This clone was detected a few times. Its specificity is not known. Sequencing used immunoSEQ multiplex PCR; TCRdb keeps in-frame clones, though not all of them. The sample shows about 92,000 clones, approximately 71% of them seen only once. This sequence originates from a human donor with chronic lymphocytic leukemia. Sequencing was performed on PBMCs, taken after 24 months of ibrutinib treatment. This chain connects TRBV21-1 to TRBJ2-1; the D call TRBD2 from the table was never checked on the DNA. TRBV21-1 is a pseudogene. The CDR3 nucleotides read TGTGCCAGCAGCAAAGCCCAGCGGGAGACCTACAATGAGCAGTTCTTC. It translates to CASSKAQRETYNEQFF.